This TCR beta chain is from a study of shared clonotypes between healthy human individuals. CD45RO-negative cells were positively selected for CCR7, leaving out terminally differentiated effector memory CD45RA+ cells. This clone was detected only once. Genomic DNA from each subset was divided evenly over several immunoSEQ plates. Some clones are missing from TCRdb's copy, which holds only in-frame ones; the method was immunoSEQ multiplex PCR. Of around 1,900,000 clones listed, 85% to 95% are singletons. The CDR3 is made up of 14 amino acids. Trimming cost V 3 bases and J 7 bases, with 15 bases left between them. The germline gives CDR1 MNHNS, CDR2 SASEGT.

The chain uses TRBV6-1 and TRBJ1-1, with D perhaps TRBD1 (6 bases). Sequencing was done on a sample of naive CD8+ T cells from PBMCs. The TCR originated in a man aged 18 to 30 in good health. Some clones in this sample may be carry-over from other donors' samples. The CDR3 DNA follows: TGTGCCAGCAGTGATATGGTAGAGGGGGTTGAAGCTTTCTTT. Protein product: CASSDMVEGVEAFF.